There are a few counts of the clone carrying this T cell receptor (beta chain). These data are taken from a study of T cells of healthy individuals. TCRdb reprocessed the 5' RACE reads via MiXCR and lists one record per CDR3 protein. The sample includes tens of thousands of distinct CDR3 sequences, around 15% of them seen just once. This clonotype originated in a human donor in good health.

CDR3 protein: CSVEHSKRLWWAYLHQPQHF. CDR3 bases: TGCAGCGTTGAGCACTCCAAAAGGTTGTGGTGGGCCTATCTGCATCAGCCCCAGCATTTT. V and J are TRBV29-1 and TRBJ1-5; D call uncertain. Trimming took 3 bases from V and 5 from J, leaving 32 bases between them. The CDR3 runs 20 residues. Germline V gives CDR1 SQVTM, CDR2 ANQGSEA.